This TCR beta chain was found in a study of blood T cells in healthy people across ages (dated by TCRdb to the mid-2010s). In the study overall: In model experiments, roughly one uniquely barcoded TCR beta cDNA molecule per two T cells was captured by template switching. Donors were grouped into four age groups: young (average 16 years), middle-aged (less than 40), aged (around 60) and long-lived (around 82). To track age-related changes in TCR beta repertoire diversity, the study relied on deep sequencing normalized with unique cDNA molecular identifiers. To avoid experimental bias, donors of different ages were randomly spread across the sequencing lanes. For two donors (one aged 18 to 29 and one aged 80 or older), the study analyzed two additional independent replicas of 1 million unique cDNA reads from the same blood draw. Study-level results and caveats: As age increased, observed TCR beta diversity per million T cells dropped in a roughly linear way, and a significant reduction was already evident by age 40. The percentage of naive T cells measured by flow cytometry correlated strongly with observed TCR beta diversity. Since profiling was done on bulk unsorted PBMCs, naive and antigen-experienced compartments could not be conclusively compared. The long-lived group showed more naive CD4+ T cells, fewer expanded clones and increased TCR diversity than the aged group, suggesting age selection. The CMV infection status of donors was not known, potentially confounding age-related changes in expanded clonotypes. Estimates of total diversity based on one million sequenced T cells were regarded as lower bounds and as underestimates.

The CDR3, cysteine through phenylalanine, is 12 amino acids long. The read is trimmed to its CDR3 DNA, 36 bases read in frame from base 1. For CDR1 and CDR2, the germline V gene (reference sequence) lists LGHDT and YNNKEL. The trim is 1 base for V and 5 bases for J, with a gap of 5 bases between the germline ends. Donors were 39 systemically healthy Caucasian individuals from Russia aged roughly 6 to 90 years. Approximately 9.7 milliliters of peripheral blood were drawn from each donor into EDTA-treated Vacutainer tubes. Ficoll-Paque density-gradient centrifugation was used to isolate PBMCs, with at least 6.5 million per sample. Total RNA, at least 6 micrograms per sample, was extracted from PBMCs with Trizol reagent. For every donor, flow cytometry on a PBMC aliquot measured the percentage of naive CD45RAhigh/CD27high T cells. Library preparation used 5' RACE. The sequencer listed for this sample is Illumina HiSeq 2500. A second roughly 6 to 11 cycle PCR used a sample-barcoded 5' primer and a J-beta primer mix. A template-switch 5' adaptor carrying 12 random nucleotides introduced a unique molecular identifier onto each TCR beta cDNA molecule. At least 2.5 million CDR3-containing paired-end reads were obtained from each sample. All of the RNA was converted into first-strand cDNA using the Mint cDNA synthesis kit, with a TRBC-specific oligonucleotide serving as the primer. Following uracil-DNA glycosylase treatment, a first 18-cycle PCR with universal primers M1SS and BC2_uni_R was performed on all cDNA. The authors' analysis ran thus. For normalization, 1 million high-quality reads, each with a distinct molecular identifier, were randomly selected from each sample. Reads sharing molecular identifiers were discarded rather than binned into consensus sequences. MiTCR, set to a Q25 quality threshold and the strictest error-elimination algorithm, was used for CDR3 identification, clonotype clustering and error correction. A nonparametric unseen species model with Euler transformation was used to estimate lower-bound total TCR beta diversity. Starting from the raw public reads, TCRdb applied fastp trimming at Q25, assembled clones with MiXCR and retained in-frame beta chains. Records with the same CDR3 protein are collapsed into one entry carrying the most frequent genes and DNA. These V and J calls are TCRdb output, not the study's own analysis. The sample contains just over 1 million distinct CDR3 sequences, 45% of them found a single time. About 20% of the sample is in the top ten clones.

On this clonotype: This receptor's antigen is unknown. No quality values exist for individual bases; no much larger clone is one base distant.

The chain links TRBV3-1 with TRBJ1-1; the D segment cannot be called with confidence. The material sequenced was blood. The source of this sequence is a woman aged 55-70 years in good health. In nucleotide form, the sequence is TGTGCCAGCAGCCAAGCTCCTACTGAAGCTTTCTTT. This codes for CASSQAPTEAFF. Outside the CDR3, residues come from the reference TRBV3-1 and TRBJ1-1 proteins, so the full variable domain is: DTAVSQTPKYLVTQMGNDKSIKCEQNLGHDTMYWYKQDSKKFLKIMFSYNNKELIINETVPNRFSPKSPDKAHLNLHINSLELGDSAVYFCASSQAPTEAFFGQGTRLTVV.